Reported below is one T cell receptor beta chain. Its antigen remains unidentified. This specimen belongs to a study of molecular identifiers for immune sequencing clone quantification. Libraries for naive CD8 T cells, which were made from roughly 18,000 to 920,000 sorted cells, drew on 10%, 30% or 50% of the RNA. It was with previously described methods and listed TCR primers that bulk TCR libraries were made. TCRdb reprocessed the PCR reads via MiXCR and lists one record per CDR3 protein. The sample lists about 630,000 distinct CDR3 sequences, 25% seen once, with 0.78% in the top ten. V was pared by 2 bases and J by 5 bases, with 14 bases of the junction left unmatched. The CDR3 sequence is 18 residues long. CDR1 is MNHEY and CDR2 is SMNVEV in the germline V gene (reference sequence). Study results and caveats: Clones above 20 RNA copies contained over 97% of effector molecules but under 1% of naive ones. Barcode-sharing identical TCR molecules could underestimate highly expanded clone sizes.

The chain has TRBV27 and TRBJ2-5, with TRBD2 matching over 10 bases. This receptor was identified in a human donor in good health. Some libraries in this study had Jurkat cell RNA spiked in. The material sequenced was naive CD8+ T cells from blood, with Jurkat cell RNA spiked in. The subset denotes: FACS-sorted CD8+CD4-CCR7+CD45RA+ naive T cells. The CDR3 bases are TGTGCCAGCAGTTTAGGAACCTCGAGCGGGGGGGCCCATGAGACCCAGTACTTC. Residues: CASSLGTSSGGAHETQYF.